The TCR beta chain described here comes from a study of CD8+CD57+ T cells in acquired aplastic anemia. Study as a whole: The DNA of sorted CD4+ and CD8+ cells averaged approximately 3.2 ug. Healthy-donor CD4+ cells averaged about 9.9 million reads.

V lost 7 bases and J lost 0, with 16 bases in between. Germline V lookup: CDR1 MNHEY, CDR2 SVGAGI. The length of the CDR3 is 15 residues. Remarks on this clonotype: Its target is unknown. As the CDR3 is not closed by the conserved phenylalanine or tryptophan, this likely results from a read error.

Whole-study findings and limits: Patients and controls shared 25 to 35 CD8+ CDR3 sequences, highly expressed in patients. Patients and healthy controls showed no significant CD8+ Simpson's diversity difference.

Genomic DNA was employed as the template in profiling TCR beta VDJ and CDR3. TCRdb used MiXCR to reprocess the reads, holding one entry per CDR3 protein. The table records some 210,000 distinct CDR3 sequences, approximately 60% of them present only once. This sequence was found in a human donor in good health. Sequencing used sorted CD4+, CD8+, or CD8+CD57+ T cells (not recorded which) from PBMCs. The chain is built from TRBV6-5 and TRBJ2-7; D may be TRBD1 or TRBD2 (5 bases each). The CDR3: CASTEPGASSYEQYS. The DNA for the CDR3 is TGTGCCAGCACGGAGCCCGGGGCCAGCTCCTACGAGCAGTACTCC.